This T cell receptor beta chain was retrieved from a study of Graves' ophthalmopathy and Graves' hyperthyroidism. Study-wide context: Stable hyperthyroidism referred to disease that showed no ophthalmopathy within 18 months of follow-up. Study results and caveats: The blood repertoire also included most expanded thyroid clonotypes above 0.001 frequency. In separating ophthalmopathy from stable hyperthyroidism, a 13-signature model achieved roughly 90% sensitivity and 81.08% specificity.

The CDR3 runs 11 residues. V was cut by 0 bases and J by 10 bases, with 6 bases left in between. Germline CDR1 SNHLY, CDR2 FYNNEI. The TCR beta CDR3 regions underwent amplification from RNA transcripts. HTBI primers served in a first-round RT-PCR, which a second-round multiplex PCR followed. TCRdb reanalysed the multiplex PCR reads using MiXCR and keeps one entry per CDR3 protein. The data contain around 1,200,000 distinct CDR3 sequences, 36% of them singletons. This clonotype was counted many times. Its antigen is as yet unknown. The chain joins TRBV2 to TRBJ1-2; D gene uncertain. The sequence was collected from an adult man with Graves' hyperthyroidism. Specimen: peripheral blood or thyroid tissue (not recorded which). CDR3 sequence (DNA): TGTGCCAGCAGTGAAGCGCTTACCTACACCTTC. Its translation is CASSEALTYTF.